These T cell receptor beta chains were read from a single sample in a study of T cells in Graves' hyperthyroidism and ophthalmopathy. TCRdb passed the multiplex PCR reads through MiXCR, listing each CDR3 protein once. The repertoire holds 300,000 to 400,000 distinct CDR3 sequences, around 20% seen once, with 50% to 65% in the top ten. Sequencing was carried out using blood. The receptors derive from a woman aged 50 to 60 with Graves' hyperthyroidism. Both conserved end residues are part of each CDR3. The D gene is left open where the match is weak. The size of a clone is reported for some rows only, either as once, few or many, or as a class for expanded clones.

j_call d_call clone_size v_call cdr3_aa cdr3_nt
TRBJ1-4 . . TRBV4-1 CASSQGRQHNEKLFF TGCGCCAGCAGCCAAGGTCGACAGCATAATGAAAAACTGTTTTTT
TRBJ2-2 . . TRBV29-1 CSGGRSNTGELFF TGCAGCGGGGGACGGTCGAACACCGGGGAGCTGTTTTTT
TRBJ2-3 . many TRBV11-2 CASSFLRDTQYF TGTGCCAGCAGCTTTTTACGAGATACGCAGTATTTT
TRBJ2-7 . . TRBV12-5 CASGLFAGPSYEQYF TGTGCTAGTGGTTTGTTTGCGGGGCCGTCCTACGAGCAGTACTTC
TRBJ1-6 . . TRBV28 CASSSGRYNSPLHF TGTGCCAGCAGTTCGGGACGGTATAATTCACCCCTCCACTTT
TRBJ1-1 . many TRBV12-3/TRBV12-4 CASSFQGITEAFF TGTGCCAGCAGTTTCCAGGGGATCACTGAAGCTTTCTTT
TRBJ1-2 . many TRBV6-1 CASSEIGLLDGYTF TGTGCCAGCAGTGAAATCGGACTGCTGGATGGCTACACCTTC
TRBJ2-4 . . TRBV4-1 CASSRLMVAKNIQYF TGCGCCAGCAGCCGCCTTATGGTAGCCAAAAACATTCAGTACTTC
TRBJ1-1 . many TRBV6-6 CASSYVHEAFF TGTGCCAGCAGTTACGTCCATGAAGCTTTCTTT
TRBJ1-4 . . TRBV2 CASSEGPPDEKLFF TGTGCCAGCAGCGAGGGACCGCCGGATGAAAAACTGTTTTTT
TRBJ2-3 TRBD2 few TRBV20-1 CSASPGTGLAGGRGDTQYF TGCAGTGCTAGTCCTGGGACGGGACTAGCGGGGGGGCGGGGAGATACGCAGTATTTT
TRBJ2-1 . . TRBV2 CASSRDRHGDNEQFF TGTGCCAGCAGCCGCGACAGGCACGGCGACAATGAGCAGTTCTTC
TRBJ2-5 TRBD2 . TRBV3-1 CASSRRSGLAGETQYF TGTGCCAGCAGCCGCCGCTCGGGACTAGCAGGGGAGACCCAGTACTTC
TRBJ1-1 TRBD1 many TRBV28 CASSFTRGRTEAFF TGTGCCAGCAGTTTCACGAGGGGGCGAACTGAAGCTTTCTTT
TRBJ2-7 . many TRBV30 CAWREAGSSREQYF TGTGCCTGGAGGGAGGCAGGGTCGTCCCGCGAGCAGTACTTC
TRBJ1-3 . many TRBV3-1 CASSQGVRNTIYF TGTGCCAGCAGCCAAGGAGTCCGAAACACCATATATTTT
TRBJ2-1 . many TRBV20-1 CSVRGRLNEQFF TGCAGTGTGCGGGGGCGACTTAATGAGCAGTTCTTC
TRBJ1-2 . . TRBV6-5 CASSYSSRPAGYGYTF TGTGCCAGCAGTTACTCGTCTCGGCCGGCGGGGTATGGCTACACCTTC
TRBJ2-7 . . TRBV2 CASSAPRGPAYEQYF TGTGCCAGCAGCGCTCCGAGGGGCCCAGCCTACGAGCAGTACTTC
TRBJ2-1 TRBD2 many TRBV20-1 CSARLAGVLNEQFF TGCAGTGCTAGGCTAGCGGGAGTTTTGAATGAGCAGTTCTTC
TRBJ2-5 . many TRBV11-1 CASSLDGVKSQTQYF TGTGCCAGCAGCTTAGATGGGGTGAAGTCACAGACCCAGTACTTC
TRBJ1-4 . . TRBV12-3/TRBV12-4 CASSLFGADEKLFF TGTGCCAGCAGTTTATTCGGGGCTGACGAAAAACTGTTTTTT
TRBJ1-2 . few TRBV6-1 CASSDSPGYGYTF TGTGCCAGCAGTGATTCCCCAGGGTATGGCTACACCTTC
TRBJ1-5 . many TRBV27 CASKFQPQHF TGTGCCAGCAAGTTTCAGCCCCAGCATTTT
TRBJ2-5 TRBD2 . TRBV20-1 CSALSRIAGSQETQYF TGCAGTGCTCTCAGCCGAATAGCGGGCAGCCAAGAGACCCAGTACTTC
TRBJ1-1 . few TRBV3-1 CASSQEGGSTEAFF TGTGCCAGCAGCCAAGAGGGGGGGAGCACTGAAGCTTTCTTT
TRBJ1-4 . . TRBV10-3 CAISPTGEVGQLFF TGTGCCATCAGTCCGACAGGAGAGGTTGGTCAACTGTTTTTT
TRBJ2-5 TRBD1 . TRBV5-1 CASSTNRGETQYF TGCGCCAGCAGCACAAACAGGGGGGAGACCCAGTACTTC
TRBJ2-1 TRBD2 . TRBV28 CASSSRGRHNEQFF TGTGCCAGCAGTTCCCGCGGGAGGCACAATGAGCAGTTCTTC
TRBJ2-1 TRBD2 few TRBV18 CASSRKGSGGSVTYNEQFF TGTGCCAGCTCACGGAAGGGGAGCGGGGGCTCTGTAACCTACAATGAGCAGTTCTTC
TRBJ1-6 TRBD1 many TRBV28 CASRSGGESPLHF TGTGCCAGCAGATCAGGGGGCGAATCACCCCTCCACTTT
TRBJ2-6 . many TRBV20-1 CSARRQDSGANVLTF TGCAGTGCCCGAAGACAGGACTCTGGGGCCAACGTCCTGACTTTC
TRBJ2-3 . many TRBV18 CASSPLRTTTDTQYF TGTGCCAGCTCACCACTTCGGACTACCACAGATACGCAGTATTTT
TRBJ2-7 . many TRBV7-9 CASSLGKTGTYEQYF TGTGCCAGCAGCTTAGGGAAAACAGGGACCTACGAGCAGTACTTC
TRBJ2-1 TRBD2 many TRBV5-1 CASSLEAGGGNEQFF TGCGCCAGCAGCTTGGAAGCGGGAGGGGGCAATGAGCAGTTCTTC
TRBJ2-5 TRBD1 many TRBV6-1 CASSPLPRDRGQQTQYF TGTGCCAGCAGTCCCTTACCTCGGGACAGGGGGCAACAGACCCAGTACTTC
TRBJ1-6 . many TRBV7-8 CASSLAGSPLHF TGTGCCAGCAGCTTAGCTGGTTCACCCCTCCACTTT
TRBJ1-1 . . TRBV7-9 CASSLGVGSWGRGTEAFF TGTGCCAGCAGCTTAGGGGTAGGGAGCTGGGGTAGGGGCACTGAAGCTTTCTTT
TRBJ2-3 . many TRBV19 CASSILASGTDTQYF TGTGCCAGTAGTATTTTAGCTAGCGGCACAGATACGCAGTATTTT
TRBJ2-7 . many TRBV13 CASSLRQGEQYF TGTGCCAGCAGCTTAAGGCAGGGGGAGCAGTACTTC